Following are 25 T cell receptor beta chains from one sample sequenced in a study of cytomegalovirus exposure and HLA in healthy donors. In the PCR, 60 Vbeta and 13 Jbeta primers were used. The data were produced by immunoSEQ multiplex PCR, yet TCRdb's version contains in-frame clones alone and is incomplete. The sample records over 250,000 clones, about 66% being singletons. Sequenced material: PBMCs. These receptors were collected from a female donor in good health and CMV-seronegative.

This clone was seen only a few times. The chain is built from TRBV28 and TRBJ1-1; tentative D call: TRBD1 (6 bases). Deletions cut 5 bases from V and 6 bases from J, with 19 bases between. The CDR3 extends over 15 amino acids. Germline CDR1 and CDR2: MDHEN and SYDVKM. This CDR3 is CASSPLLGKGAEAFF. The CDR3 nucleotides are TGTGCCAGCAGTCCCCTTTTGGGGAAGGGGGCTGAAGCTTTCTTT.

The V gene is TRBV11-2, the J gene TRBJ2-3; 9 nucleotides line up with TRBD2. This CDR3 has 15 amino acids. The germline CDR1 and CDR2 sequences are SGHAT and FQNNGV. Trimming removed 3 bases from V and 6 bases from J; junction bases left unmatched: 7. The CDR3 spells CASSLGGRAGDTQYF. DNA for the CDR3: TGTGCCAGCAGCTTGGGCGGGAGGGCCGGTGATACGCAGTATTTT.

This clone was detected only a few times. The chain employs TRBV5-6 and TRBJ1-6; 7 bases agree with TRBD1. V dropped 4 bases and J dropped 5; count of bases not matched to a gene: 12. The CDR3 loop spans 17 amino acids. The germline gives CDR1 SGHDT, CDR2 YYEEEE. This CDR3 is CASSPSRQGFHNSPLHF. As DNA, the CDR3 is TGTGCCAGCAGCCCCTCCCGACAGGGATTCCATAATTCACCCCTCCACTTT.

The chain uses TRBV4-1 and TRBJ2-1; 8 bases line up with TRBD1. V shed 1 base, J shed 6 bases, and the junction held 17 bases outside the gene matches. Germline CDR1 is MGHRA and CDR2 is YSYEKL. This CDR3 spans 19 amino acids. CDR3 sequence reads: CASSQVGLAGQGVSNEQFF. The CDR3 nucleotides are TGCGCCAGCAGCCAAGTAGGTTTGGCTGGACAGGGAGTAAGCAATGAGCAGTTCTTC.

The chain is built from TRBV28 and TRBJ2-1, with a tentative D call TRBD2 (6 bases). There are 14 residues in the CDR3. The V gene lost 3 bases and the J gene lost 6 bases, with 12 bases spanning the gap. CDR1 and CDR2 from the germline V gene are MDHEN and SYDVKM. In DNA, the CDR3 is TGTGCCAGCAGTTTCACTAGCACGTCCAATGAGCAGTTCTTC. This gives the protein CASSFTSTSNEQFF.

The rearrangement uses TRBV27 and TRBJ1-1; 7 bases agree with TRBD1. The CDR3 totals 15 residues. V was pared by 8 bases and J by 1 base, with 10 bases of the junction left unmatched. Germline V gene sequence: CDR1 MNHEY, CDR2 SMNVEV (reference sequence). The CDR3 reads CASSGWRQGNTEAFF. CDR3 bases: TGTGCCAGCTCTGGTTGGAGACAGGGGAACACTGAAGCTTTCTTT.

This clone was picked up a small number of times. V usage is TRBV28 and J usage is TRBJ1-3; 12 bases map to TRBD1. V lost 2 bases and J lost 0; bases outside the gene matches: 8. Germline CDR1 is MDHEN and CDR2 is SYDVKM. The CDR3 has 19 residues. The CDR3 coding sequence is TGTGCCAGCAGTTTACTGGGACAGGGGGCATTCTTCTCTGGAAACACCATATATTTT. Translated: CASSLLGQGAFFSGNTIYF. Looking up the rest from reference TRBV28 and TRBJ1-3 gives the full variable domain: DVKVTQSSRYLVKRTGEKVFLECVQDMDHENMFWYRQDPGLGLRLIYFSYDVKMKEKGDIPEGYSVSREKKERFSLILESASTNQTSMYLCASSLLGQGAFFSGNTIYFGEGSWLTVV.

This chain connects TRBV19 to TRBJ2-2; 7 bases are shared with TRBD2. Germline loops: CDR1 LNHDA, CDR2 SQIVND (reference sequence). This CDR3 spans 17 amino acids. The J segment lost 1 base and the V segment lost 3 bases, leaving 8 bases of the junction unmatched. CDR3 DNA sequence: TGTGCCAGTAGTATGATTTCGGGGGAGGGGAACACCGGGGAGCTGTTTTTT. Amino acids: CASSMISGEGNTGELFF.

CDR3 DNA sequence: TGTGCCAGCAGTGAATCCCTAAAATATGGGGGCGAGGTCACTGAAGCTTTCTTT. Translation gives CASSESLKYGGEVTEAFF. The chain joins TRBV6-1 to TRBJ1-1; maybe TRBD1 (6 bases). This CDR3 has 18 amino acids. Germline CDR1 MNHNS, CDR2 SASEGT. V lost 2 bases, J lost 4 bases, and 23 bases lay in between.

This rearrangement joins TRBV6-4 to TRBJ2-7; tentatively, D is TRBD2 (6 bases). The germline CDR1 and CDR2 sequences are MRHNA and SNTAGT. Trimming left V 4 bases short and J 6 bases short, with 13 bases between. This CDR3 has 13 amino acids. The CDR3 bases are TGTGCCAGCAGTGTTCAGGAGGGCCGCGAGCAGTACTTC. This gives the protein CASSVQEGREQYF.

This clone was detected a few times. V usage is TRBV18 and J usage is TRBJ1-5; 8 nucleotides align to TRBD1. The germline V gene has CDR1 KGHSH and CDR2 LQKENI. The CDR3 runs 16 residues. V was pared by 2 bases and J by 5 bases, with 8 bases of the junction left unmatched. The CDR3 coding sequence is TGTGCCAGCTCACCAAAGGACAGGGAAGAGGATCAGCCCCAGCATTTT. It encodes CASSPKDREEDQPQHF.

This rearrangement joins TRBV7-9 to TRBJ1-1, with a weak D call TRBD1 (5 bases). CDR1 and CDR2 from the germline V gene are SEHNR and FQNEAQ (reference sequence). The CDR3 length is 14 residues. Trimming stripped 3 bases from V and 4 bases from J, with 12 bases between. CDR3 nucleotide sequence: TGTGCCAGCAGCTTGCGACAGTCGGGCACTGAAGCTTTCTTT. Protein product: CASSLRQSGTEAFF.

The chain is built from TRBV7-6 and TRBJ2-7, with D unclear. From germline, CDR1 is SGHVS and CDR2 FNYEAQ. The CDR3 runs 17 residues. Trimming left V 2 bases short and J 0 bases short, with 17 bases between. CDR3 sequence: CASSLISSGPSSYEQYF. CDR3 nucleotides: TGTGCCAGCAGCTTAATTTCATCAGGCCCGAGCTCCTACGAGCAGTACTTC.

This chain uses TRBV27 with TRBJ1-5, with D perhaps TRBD1 (6 bases). The V gene's germline CDR1 is MNHEY and CDR2 SMNVEV (reference sequence). The CDR3 extends over 14 amino acids. The V end lost 3 bases, the J end lost 6 bases, and 12 bases lay between the germline ends. CDR3 nucleotide sequence: TGTGCCAGCAGTTTCAGGGGAGGGGGTCAGCCCCAGCATTTT. Amino acid sequence: CASSFRGGGQPQHF.

This chain connects TRBV5-1 to TRBJ2-5, with 9 bases identical to TRBD2. The end of the DNA aligns better with TRBJ2-7, so the J call may be wrong. CDR3 length equals 16 residues. Germline lookup yields CDR1 SGHRS and CDR2 YFSETQ. CDR3 nucleotide sequence: TGCGCCAGCAGCTTGGCCTATCCTAGCGGGGACTACGAGCAGTACTTC. This sequence encodes CASSLAYPSGDYEQYF.

The gene calls are TRBV13 and TRBJ2-7, with D maybe TRBD2 (6 bases). The CDR3 has 12 residues. Per the germline V gene, CDR1 is PRHDT and CDR2 is FYEKMQ (reference sequence). The V end was cut by 5 bases, the J end by 5 bases, with 10 bases between. CDR3 coding DNA: TGTGCCAGCAGCCCTCTAGCGAACGAGCAGTACTTC. Amino acid sequence: CASSPLANEQYF. Full variable domain (missing parts from reference TRBV13 and TRBJ2-7): AAGVIQSPRHLIKEKRETATLKCYPIPRHDTVYWYQQGPGQDPQFLISFYEKMQSDKGSIPDRFSAQQFSDYHSELNMSSLELGDSALYFCASSPLANEQYFGPGTRLTVT.

The rearrangement links TRBV7-2 to TRBJ2-1; the match to TRBD2 covers 14 bases. The junction had 6 bases not matched to a gene; V was cut back by 2 bases and J by 3 bases. Germline values: CDR1 SGHTA, CDR2 FQGNSA. The CDR3 is made up of 18 amino acids. The CDR3 DNA is TGTGCCAGCAGCTTACGGCGGACTAGCGGGAGGTTCTACAATGAGCAGTTCTTC. Amino acid sequence: CASSLRRTSGRFYNEQFF.

The rearrangement joins TRBV27 to TRBJ2-7; TRBD2 aligns across 7 bases. This CDR3 comprises 16 residues. Losses at the gene ends were 5 bases for V and 4 bases for J; bases not matched to a gene: 14. Germline values: CDR1 MNHEY, CDR2 SMNVEV (reference sequence). This chain's CDR3 is CASSTIAVVGGYEQYF. As DNA, the CDR3 is TGTGCCAGCAGTACGATAGCGGTGGTGGGGGGGTACGAGCAGTACTTC.

The chain has TRBV2 and TRBJ1-2; 7 bases agree with TRBD1. The V gene end was trimmed by 8 bases and the J gene end by 1 base; junction bases not matched to a gene: 4. Germline V lookup: CDR1 SNHLY, CDR2 FYNNEI. The CDR3 length is 13 residues. The CDR3 DNA follows: TGTGCCAGCCGGGACAGCCATAACTATGGCTACACCTTC. Translated: CASRDSHNYGYTF.

The genes are TRBV7-9 and TRBJ1-4, with D unclear. The CDR3 spans 16 residues. Germline V gene sequence: CDR1 SEHNR, CDR2 FQNEAQ (reference sequence). The V and J ends lost 0 bases and 0 bases respectively, with 8 bases between them. The CDR3 region has the DNA TGTGCCAGCAGCTTAGCAGAGCCTGCAACTAATGAAAAACTGTTTTTT. It yields the protein CASSLAEPATNEKLFF.

The chain couples TRBV19 to TRBJ1-2; D unresolved. This CDR3 spans 13 amino acids. V was clipped by 3 bases and J by 5 bases, with 10 bases between them. Germline CDR1 reads LNHDA; CDR2 reads SQIVND (reference sequence). CDR3 sequence reads: CASSITVLYGYTF. The CDR3 DNA reads as TGTGCCAGTAGTATTACTGTGCTATATGGCTACACCTTC.

On this clone itself: Germline and junction disagree at one end, which may indicate a read error. The chain carries TRBV7-9 and TRBJ1-4; 8 bases align to TRBD1. The CDR3 extends over 15 amino acids. From germline, CDR1 is SEHNR and CDR2 FQNEAQ (reference sequence). The CDR3 loop reads CSSSPETGAREKLFF. In DNA, the CDR3 is TGTTCCAGCAGCCCAGAGACAGGGGCAAGGGAAAAACTGTTTTTT.

This clone showed up just a few times. The rearrangement links TRBV6-5 to TRBJ1-2; D gene ambiguous. This CDR3 has 13 residues. V was shortened by 5 bases and J by 4 bases, with 11 bases between the two germline ends. Germline CDR1 is MNHEY and CDR2 is SVGAGI. The CDR3 DNA is TGTGCCAGCAGTGACCGGGAGAGCTATGGCTACACCTTC. The encoded protein is CASSDRESYGYTF.

CDR3 nucleotide sequence: TGCAGCGTTGAAGATGGGATACAGGGATATGGCTACACCTTC. Residues: CSVEDGIQGYGYTF. The J gene is TRBJ1-2, the V gene TRBV29-1; a weak D match, TRBD1 (6 bases). The germline CDR1 and CDR2 sequences are SQVTM and ANQGSEA. The CDR3 sequence is 14 residues long. The V and J ends lost 0 bases and 5 bases respectively, with 13 bases between them.

The V gene is TRBV13, the J gene TRBJ1-5, with 10 positions matching TRBD1. The CDR3 covers 15 residues. Germline V gene data show CDR1 as PRHDT and CDR2 as FYEKMQ (reference sequence). The trim removed 9 bases at V and 7 bases at J, leaving 12 bases unmatched. This chain's CDR3 is CARARQGAGKQPQHF. Written as DNA, the CDR3 is TGTGCCAGAGCGCGACAGGGGGCTGGGAAGCAGCCCCAGCATTTT.